These T cell receptor beta chains were read from a single sample in a study of blood T cell repertoires in COVID-19. The assay was immunoSEQ multiplex PCR, and TCRdb's table has in-frame clones only and misses some. The sample lists tens of thousands of clones, roughly 84% occurring once. The material sequenced was peripheral blood. Receptor source: a man in his 70s with active COVID-19. Each CDR3 is given with its conserved first and last residue. A D gene is named only where the DNA matches it firmly. Clone size is shown for a subset of rows, as once, few, many or a class of expanded clone.

>-|TRBJ1-6|-|TRBV9
TGTGCCAGCAGCGTAACCAGTCCTAATTCACCCCTCCACTTT
CASSVTSPNSPLHF
>-|TRBJ1-1|-|TRBV5-1
TGCGCCAGCAGCCTCAACACTGAAGCTTTCTTT
CASSLNTEAFF
>TRBD1|TRBJ2-6|medium-sized|TRBV4-1
TGCGCCAGCAGCCAAGAAGGACAGGCTGTCTCTGGGGCCAACGTCCTGACTTTC
CASSQEGQAVSGANVLTF
>TRBD1|TRBJ1-1|-|TRBV5-1
TGCGCCAGCAGCTCCGAAGGACAGGGGCAGGGCACTGAAGCTTTCTTT
CASSSEGQGQGTEAFF
>TRBD1|TRBJ2-7|once|TRBV6-2/TRBV6-3
TGTGCCAGCAGTGAGACAGGGTACGCCTCCGAGCAGTACTTC
CASSETGYASEQYF
>-|TRBJ2-3|-|TRBV4-3
TGCGCCAGCAGCCAAGAGATGGGGGAGGTAGCGCAGTATTTT
CASSQEMGEVAQYF
>TRBD2|TRBJ2-3|-|TRBV7-8
TGTGCCAGCAGCCCTCCCGGACTAGCGGTCACAGATACGCAGTATTTT
CASSPPGLAVTDTQYF
>TRBD1|TRBJ2-7|-|TRBV28
TGTGCCAGCAGTTTAAGGACAGGGGGCTTTAACGAGCAGTACTTC
CASSLRTGGFNEQYF
>-|TRBJ1-2|-|TRBV14
TGTGCCAGCAGCCCTACATTGGGGCAGTATGGCTACACCTTC
CASSPTLGQYGYTF
>TRBD1|TRBJ1-2|-|TRBV5-1
TGCGCCAGCAGCCCCCGTCCCGGGACAGAGGATGGCTACACCTTC
CASSPRPGTEDGYTF
>TRBD1|TRBJ1-2|-|TRBV19
TGTGCCAGTCGGGGGACAGCTAAGGACTATGGCTACACCTTC
CASRGTAKDYGYTF
>TRBD1|TRBJ1-2|-|TRBV4-1
TGCGCCAGCAGCCCACCTTACAGGGGGCAGGGCTACACCTTC
CASSPPYRGQGYTF
>-|TRBJ1-1|-|TRBV13
TGTGCCAGCAGCTTAGGGCCCCCAGGGGCTGAAGCTTTCTTT
CASSLGPPGAEAFF
>-|TRBJ1-1|few|TRBV14
TGTGCCAGCGGGCTCCAAACGAACACTGAAGCTTTCTTT
CASGLQTNTEAFF
>-|TRBJ1-1|-|TRBV9
TGTGCCAGCAGCGCCCCACAGGAGACTGAAGCTTTCTTT
CASSAPQETEAFF
>-|TRBJ2-5|-|TRBV5-1
TGCGCCAGCAGCTTGGCCCAAGCGGCAGAGACCCAGTACTTC
CASSLAQAAETQYF
>-|TRBJ1-1|-|TRBV5-1
TGCGCCAGCAGCTTGGAGGATATCCAGAGGGCTTTCTTT
CASSLEDIQRAFF
>-|TRBJ2-1|-|TRBV5-1
TGCGCCAGCAGCTTCTGGCTAGAAGAAGTTGAGCAGTTCTTC
CASSFWLEEVEQFF
>TRBD2|TRBJ2-7|few|TRBV10-1
TGCGCCAGCAGTGAGGGACTAGCGGGAGTCGGCGTCTACGAGCAGTACTTC
CASSEGLAGVGVYEQYF
>-|TRBJ2-7|-|TRBV6-5
TGTGCCAGCAGTTCCCATCCGGACTCCGAGCAGTACTTC
CASSSHPDSEQYF
>TRBD2|TRBJ2-5|-|TRBV5-6
TGTGCCAGCAGCTACGGACTAGCGGGAGGGCCTATAGAGACCCAGTACTTC
CASSYGLAGGPIETQYF
>-|TRBJ2-2|-|TRBV7-2
TGTGCCAGCAGCGTGTCCAGCGGGTGGTCGTCCGGGGAGCTGTTTTTT
CASSVSSGWSSGELFF
>-|TRBJ2-7|few|TRBV25-1
TGTGCCAGCAGTGAAGTGGAGGGAAGCAAGCTGTACTTC
CASSEVEGSKLYF
>-|TRBJ2-3|once|TRBV25-1
TGTGCCAGCAGTGTAGTACCTTCGGATACGCAGTATTTT
CASSVVPSDTQYF
>TRBD2|TRBJ2-6|-|TRBV4-3
TGCGCCAGCAGCCAAGTAATAGCGGGAGTTACTGGGGCCAACGTCCTGACTTTC
CASSQVIAGVTGANVLTF
>TRBD1|TRBJ1-4|-|TRBV11-3
TGTGCCAGCAGCTTTAGGACCCGGCAGGGGGGTTATGAAAAACTGTTTTTT
CASSFRTRQGGYEKLFF
>TRBD2|TRBJ2-7|-|TRBV19
TGTGCCAGTAGTATCATAGCGGGAGGGTCCTACGAGCAGTACTTC
CASSIIAGGSYEQYF
>TRBD1|TRBJ1-1|-|TRBV14
TGTGCCAGCAGCCAAGATAGGGGGCGACTCACTGAAGCTTTCTTT
CASSQDRGRLTEAFF
>TRBD1|TRBJ1-2|many|TRBV27
TGTGCCAGCAGCTCCGGACAGGGCTTATATAACTATGGCTACACCTTC
CASSSGQGLYNYGYTF
>-|TRBJ2-6|few|TRBV7-2
TGTGCCAGCAGCTTAGATAGCTCTGGGGCCAACGTCCTGACTTTC
CASSLDSSGANVLTF
>-|TRBJ1-2|few|TRBV7-2
TGTGCCAGCAGCTTACGGGACACTACGGGCTACACCTTC
CASSLRDTTGYTF
>TRBD1|TRBJ1-1|-|TRBV6-5
TGTGCCAGCAGTTACAAATCGACAGGGACCAATACTGAAGCTTTCTTT
CASSYKSTGTNTEAFF
>-|TRBJ2-2|once|TRBV5-1
TGCGCCAGCAGCCCGGGTATTACCGGGGAGCTGTTTTTT
CASSPGITGELFF
>TRBD1|TRBJ1-2|-|TRBV7-2
TGTGCCAGCAGCTCTCTCAGGGGGCCGCATGGCTACACCTTC
CASSSLRGPHGYTF
>-|TRBJ2-6|-|TRBV7-3
TGTGCCAGCAGCTCCGGGTATGGGGCCAACGTCCTGACTTTC
CASSSGYGANVLTF
>-|TRBJ2-7|-|TRBV27
TGTGCCAGCAGTCCCCGACAGGCCTACGAGCAGTACTTC
CASSPRQAYEQYF
>TRBD1|TRBJ2-7|few|TRBV6-2/TRBV6-3
TGTGCCAGCAGTTACACTTGGACAGGGTCGGCCGAGCAGTACTTC
CASSYTWTGSAEQYF
>-|TRBJ2-2|-|TRBV7-3
TGTGCCAGCAGCTTTGGCGGGAACACCGGGGAGCTGTTTTTT
CASSFGGNTGELFF
>-|TRBJ1-2|-|TRBV27
TGTGCCAGCAGTCCGAGGAACCCCGTTGGCTACACCTTC
CASSPRNPVGYTF
>TRBD1|TRBJ1-5|-|TRBV5-6
TGTGCCAGCAGCCGTTCGACAGGGGATAGCAATCAGCCCCAGCATTTT
CASSRSTGDSNQPQHF
>-|TRBJ2-7|-|TRBV6-6
TGTGCCAGCAAACCGACCGGGACTTACACCTACGAGCAGTACTTC
CASKPTGTYTYEQYF
>TRBD1|TRBJ1-1|-|TRBV20-1
TGCAGTGCTAGAGAAGGGGGCGAGGCTTTCTTT
CSAREGGEAFF
>-|TRBJ2-7|-|TRBV7-9
TGTGCCAGCAGCTCCCGGGACTGGAGCTCCTACGAGCAGTACTTC
CASSSRDWSSYEQYF
>-|TRBJ1-1|-|TRBV10-3
TGTGCCATCAGTGAAGGGGTAAGGAGGAACACTGAAGCTTTCTTT
CAISEGVRRNTEAFF
>-|TRBJ2-1|-|TRBV11-2
TGTGCCAGCAGCCCGGGAGTTAACAATGAGCAGTTCTTC
CASSPGVNNEQFF
>TRBD1|TRBJ2-4|few|TRBV30
TGTGCCTGGAGCTTATCAGGGGGCAAAAACATTCAGTACTTC
CAWSLSGGKNIQYF
>-|TRBJ1-3|-|TRBV19
TGTGCCAGTAGTCGAGGAGGGACCGGAAACACCATATATTTT
CASSRGGTGNTIYF